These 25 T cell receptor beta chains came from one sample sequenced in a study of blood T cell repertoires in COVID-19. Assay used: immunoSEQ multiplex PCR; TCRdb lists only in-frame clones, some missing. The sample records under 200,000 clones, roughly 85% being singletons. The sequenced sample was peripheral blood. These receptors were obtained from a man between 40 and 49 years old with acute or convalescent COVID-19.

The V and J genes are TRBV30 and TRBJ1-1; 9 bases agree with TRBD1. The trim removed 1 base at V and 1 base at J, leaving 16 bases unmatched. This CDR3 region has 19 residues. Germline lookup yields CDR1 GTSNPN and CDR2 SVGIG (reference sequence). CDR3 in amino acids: CAWSAGQGRKGPENTEAFF. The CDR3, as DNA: TGTGCCTGGAGTGCGGGACAGGGACGAAAGGGACCGGAGAACACTGAAGCTTTCTTT.

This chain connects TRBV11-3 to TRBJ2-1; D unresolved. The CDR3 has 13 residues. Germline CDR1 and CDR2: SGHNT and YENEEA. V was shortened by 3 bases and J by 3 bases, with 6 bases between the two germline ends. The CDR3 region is CASSFRVYNEQFF. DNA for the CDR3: TGTGCCAGCAGCTTCCGAGTCTACAATGAGCAGTTCTTC.

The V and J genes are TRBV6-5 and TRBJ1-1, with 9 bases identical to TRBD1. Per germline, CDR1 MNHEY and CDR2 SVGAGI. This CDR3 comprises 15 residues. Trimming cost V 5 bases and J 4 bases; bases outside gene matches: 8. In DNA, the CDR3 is TGTGCCAGCAGTCCAACAGGGGGCCCGGGCACTGAAGCTTTCTTT. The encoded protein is CASSPTGGPGTEAFF.

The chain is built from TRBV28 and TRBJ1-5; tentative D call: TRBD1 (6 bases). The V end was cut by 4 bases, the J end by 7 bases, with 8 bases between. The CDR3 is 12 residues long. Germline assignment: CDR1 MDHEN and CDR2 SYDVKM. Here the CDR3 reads CASSSQGQPQHF. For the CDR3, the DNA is TGTGCCAGCAGTTCACAGGGCCAGCCCCAGCATTTT.

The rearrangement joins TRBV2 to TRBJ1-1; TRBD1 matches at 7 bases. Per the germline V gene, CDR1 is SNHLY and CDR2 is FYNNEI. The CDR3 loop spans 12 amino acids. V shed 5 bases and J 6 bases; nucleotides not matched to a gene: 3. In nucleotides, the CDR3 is TGTGCCAGCAGTCGACAGGGCGCTGAAGCTTTCTTT. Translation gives CASSRQGAEAFF.

CDR3 sequence: CASISPLFTEAFF. CDR3 DNA sequence: TGTGCCAGCATTAGTCCCCTTTTCACTGAAGCTTTCTTT. The chain carries TRBV6-5 and TRBJ1-1; no definite D call. The CDR3 covers 13 residues. Trimming removed 7 bases at V and 4 bases at J, with 13 bases between. CDR1 is MNHEY, CDR2 SVGAGI, per germline.

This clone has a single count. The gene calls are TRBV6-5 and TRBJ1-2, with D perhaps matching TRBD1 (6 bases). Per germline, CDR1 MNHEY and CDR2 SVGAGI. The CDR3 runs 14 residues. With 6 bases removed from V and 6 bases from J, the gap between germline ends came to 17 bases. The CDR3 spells CASSQRGGPDGYTF. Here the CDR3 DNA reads TGTGCCAGCAGCCAAAGGGGGGGACCGGATGGCTACACCTTC.

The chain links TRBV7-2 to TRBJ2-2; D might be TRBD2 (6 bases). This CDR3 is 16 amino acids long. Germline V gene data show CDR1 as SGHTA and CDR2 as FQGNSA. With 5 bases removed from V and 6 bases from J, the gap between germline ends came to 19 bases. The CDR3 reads CASSLVAGRAAGELFF. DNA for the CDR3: TGTGCCAGCAGCCTAGTGGCGGGGCGGGCTGCCGGGGAGCTGTTTTTT.

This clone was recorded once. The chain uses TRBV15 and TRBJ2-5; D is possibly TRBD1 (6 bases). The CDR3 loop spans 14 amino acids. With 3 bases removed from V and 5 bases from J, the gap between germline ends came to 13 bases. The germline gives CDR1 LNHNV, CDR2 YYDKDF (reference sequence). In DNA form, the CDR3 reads TGTGCCACCAGCAGTCCCTGGCAGGGGGAGACCCAGTACTTC. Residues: CATSSPWQGETQYF.

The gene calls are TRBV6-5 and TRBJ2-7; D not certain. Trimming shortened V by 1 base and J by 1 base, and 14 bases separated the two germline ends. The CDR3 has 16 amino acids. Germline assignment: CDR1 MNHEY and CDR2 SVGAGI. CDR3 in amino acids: CASSYFEPRISYEQYF. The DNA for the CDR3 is TGTGCCAGCAGTTACTTCGAACCCAGGATATCCTACGAGCAGTACTTC.

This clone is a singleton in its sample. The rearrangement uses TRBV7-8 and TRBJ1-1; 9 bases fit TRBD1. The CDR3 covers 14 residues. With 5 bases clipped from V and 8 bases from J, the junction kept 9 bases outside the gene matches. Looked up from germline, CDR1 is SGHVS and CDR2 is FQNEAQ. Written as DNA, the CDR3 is TGTGCCAGCAGCCGAGACAGGGGGAATGAAGAAGCTTTCTTT. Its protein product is CASSRDRGNEEAFF.

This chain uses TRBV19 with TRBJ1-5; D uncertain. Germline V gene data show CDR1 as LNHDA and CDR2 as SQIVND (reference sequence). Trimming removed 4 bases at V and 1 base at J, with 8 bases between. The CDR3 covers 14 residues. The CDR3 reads CASSNTGSNQPQHF. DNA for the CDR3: TGTGCCAGTAGTAACACGGGGAGCAATCAGCCCCAGCATTTT.

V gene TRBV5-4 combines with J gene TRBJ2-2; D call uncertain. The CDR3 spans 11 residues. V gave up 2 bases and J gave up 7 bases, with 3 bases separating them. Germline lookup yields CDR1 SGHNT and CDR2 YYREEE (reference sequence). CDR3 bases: TGTGCCAGCAGCTTCAGCGGGGAGCTGTTTTTT. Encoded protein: CASSFSGELFF. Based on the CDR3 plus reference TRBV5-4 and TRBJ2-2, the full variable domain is ETGVTQSPTHLIKTRGQQVTLRCSSQSGHNTVSWYQQALGQGPQFIFQYYREEENGRGNFPPRFSGLQFPNYSSELNVNALELDDSALYLCASSFSGELFFGEGSRLTVL.

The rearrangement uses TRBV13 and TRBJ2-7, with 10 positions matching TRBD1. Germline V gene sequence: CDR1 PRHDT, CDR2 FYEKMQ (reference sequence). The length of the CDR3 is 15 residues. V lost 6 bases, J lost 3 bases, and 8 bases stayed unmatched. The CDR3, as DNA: TGTGCCAGCAGTCTTGGCGGGACAGGGGTCTACGAGCAGTACTTC. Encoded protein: CASSLGGTGVYEQYF.

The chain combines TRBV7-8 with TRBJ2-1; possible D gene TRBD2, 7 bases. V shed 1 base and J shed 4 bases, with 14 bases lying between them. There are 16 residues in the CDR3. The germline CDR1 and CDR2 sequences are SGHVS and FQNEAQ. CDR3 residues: CASSLGTGGVYNEQFF. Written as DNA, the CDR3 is TGTGCCAGCAGCTTAGGGACGGGGGGCGTTTACAATGAGCAGTTCTTC. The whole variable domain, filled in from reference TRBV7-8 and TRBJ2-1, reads GAGVSQSPRYKVAKRGQDVALRCDPISGHVSLFWYQQALGQGPEFLTYFQNEAQLDKSGLPSDRFFAERPEGSVSTLKIQRTQQEDSAVYLCASSLGTGGVYNEQFFGPGTRLTVL.

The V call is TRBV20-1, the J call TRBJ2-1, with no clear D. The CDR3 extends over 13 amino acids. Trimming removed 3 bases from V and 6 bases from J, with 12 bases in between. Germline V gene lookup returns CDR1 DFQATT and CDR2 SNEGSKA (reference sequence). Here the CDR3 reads CSASAMALNEQFF. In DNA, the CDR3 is TGCAGTGCTAGTGCGATGGCCCTCAATGAGCAGTTCTTC.

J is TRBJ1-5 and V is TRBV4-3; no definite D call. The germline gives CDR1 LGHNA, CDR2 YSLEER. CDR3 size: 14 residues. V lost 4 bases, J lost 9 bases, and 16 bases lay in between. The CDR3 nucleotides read TGCGCCAGCAGCCCTGGCCTAGTCCTGGGGCCCCAGCATTTT. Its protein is CASSPGLVLGPQHF.

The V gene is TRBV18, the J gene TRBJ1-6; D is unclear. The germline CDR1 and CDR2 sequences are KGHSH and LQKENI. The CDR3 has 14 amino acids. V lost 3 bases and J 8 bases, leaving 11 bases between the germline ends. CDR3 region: CASSPLTGDSPLHF. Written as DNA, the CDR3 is TGTGCCAGCTCACCGTTAACCGGGGATTCACCCCTCCACTTT.

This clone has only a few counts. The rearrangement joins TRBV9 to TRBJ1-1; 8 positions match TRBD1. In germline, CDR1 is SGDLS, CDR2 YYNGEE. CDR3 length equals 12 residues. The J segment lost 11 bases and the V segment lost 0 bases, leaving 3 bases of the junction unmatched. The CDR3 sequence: CASSVGTGRAFF. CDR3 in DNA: TGTGCCAGCAGCGTAGGGACAGGGAGGGCTTTCTTT.

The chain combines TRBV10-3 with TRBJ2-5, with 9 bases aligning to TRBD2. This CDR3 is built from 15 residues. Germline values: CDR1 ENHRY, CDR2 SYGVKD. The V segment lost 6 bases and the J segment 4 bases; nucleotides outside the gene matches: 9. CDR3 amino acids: CAISGSGGGRETQYF. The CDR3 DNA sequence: TGTGCCATCAGCGGTAGCGGGGGAGGGCGAGAGACCCAGTACTTC.

CDR3 in DNA: TGTGCCAGCAGTTTGGCCCCAGGTTGGGATCAGCCCCAGCATTTT. Its translation: CASSLAPGWDQPQHF. This rearrangement joins TRBV28 to TRBJ1-5; no clear D gene. Germline CDR1 MDHEN, CDR2 SYDVKM. There are 15 residues in the CDR3. The V gene lost 3 bases and the J gene lost 5 bases, with 14 bases spanning the gap. Complete variable domain (other parts from reference TRBV28 and TRBJ1-5): DVKVTQSSRYLVKRTGEKVFLECVQDMDHENMFWYRQDPGLGLRLIYFSYDVKMKEKGDIPEGYSVSREKKERFSLILESASTNQTSMYLCASSLAPGWDQPQHFGDGTRLSIL.

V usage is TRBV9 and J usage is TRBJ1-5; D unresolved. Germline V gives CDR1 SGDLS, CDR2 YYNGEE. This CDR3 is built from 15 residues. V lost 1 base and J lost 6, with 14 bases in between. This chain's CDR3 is CASSVLAGPGQPQHF. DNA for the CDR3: TGTGCCAGCAGCGTACTGGCTGGGCCTGGTCAGCCCCAGCATTTT.

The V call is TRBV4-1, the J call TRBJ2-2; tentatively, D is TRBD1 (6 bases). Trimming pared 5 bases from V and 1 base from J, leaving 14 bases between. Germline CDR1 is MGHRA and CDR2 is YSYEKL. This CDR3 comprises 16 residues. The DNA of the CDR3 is TGCGCCAGCAGCAAATCACCGGGACAGAACACCGGGGAGCTGTTTTTT. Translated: CASSKSPGQNTGELFF.

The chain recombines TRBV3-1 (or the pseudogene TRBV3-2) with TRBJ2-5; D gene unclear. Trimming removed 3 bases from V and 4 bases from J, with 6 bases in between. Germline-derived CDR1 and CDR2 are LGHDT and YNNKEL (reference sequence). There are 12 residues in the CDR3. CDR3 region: CASSQLGETQYF. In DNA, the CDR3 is TGTGCCAGCAGCCAGCTCGGAGAGACCCAGTACTTC.

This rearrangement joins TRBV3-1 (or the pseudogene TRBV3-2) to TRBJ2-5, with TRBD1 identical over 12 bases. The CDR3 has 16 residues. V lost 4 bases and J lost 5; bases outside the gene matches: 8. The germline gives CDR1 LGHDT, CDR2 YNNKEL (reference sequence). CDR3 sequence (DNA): TGTGCCAGCAGCCTTGGGACAGGGGGCTCCAGGGAGACCCAGTACTTC. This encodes CASSLGTGGSRETQYF.